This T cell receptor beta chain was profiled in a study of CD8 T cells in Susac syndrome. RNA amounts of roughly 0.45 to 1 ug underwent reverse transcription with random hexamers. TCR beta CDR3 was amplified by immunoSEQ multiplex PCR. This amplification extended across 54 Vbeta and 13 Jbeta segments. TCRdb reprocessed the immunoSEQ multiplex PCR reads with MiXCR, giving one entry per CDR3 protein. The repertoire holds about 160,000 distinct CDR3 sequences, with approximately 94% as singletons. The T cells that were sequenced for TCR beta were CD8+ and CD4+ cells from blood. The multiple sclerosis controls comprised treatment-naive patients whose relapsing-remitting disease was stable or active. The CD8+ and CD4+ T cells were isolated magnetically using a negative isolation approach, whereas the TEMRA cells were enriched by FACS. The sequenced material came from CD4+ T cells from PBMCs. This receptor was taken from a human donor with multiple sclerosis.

The CDR3 nucleotides are TGTGCCAGCACCGGACCCCGGGACTACGCCTACAATGAGCAGTTCTTC. It codes for CASTGPRDYAYNEQFF. V and J are TRBV7-9 and TRBJ2-1, with TRBD2 identical over 7 bases. The germline CDR1 and CDR2 sequences are SEHNR and FQNEAQ (reference sequence). The CDR3 consists of 16 residues. The J segment lost 2 bases and the V segment lost 7 bases, leaving 11 bases of the junction unmatched.